The 16 T cell receptor beta chains in this list originate from one sample, sequenced in a study of blood T cell repertoires in COVID-19. The method was immunoSEQ multiplex PCR; TCRdb's version includes in-frame clones alone and lacks a portion of them. The table shows 150,000 to 200,000 clones, with roughly 80% occurring only once. The sample was peripheral blood. Receptor source: a woman aged 40 to 50 with COVID-19, enrolled during active disease.

The chain links TRBV27 to TRBJ2-7; D unclear. The germline V gene encodes CDR1 MNHEY and CDR2 SMNVEV (reference sequence). The CDR3 sequence is 14 residues long. Trimming removed 2 bases at V and 5 bases at J, with 13 bases between. The CDR3 spells CASSLISAIHEQYF. The CDR3 region has the DNA TGTGCCAGCAGTTTAATCTCTGCGATCCACGAGCAGTACTTC.

The count of this clone is one. CDR3 sequence: CSASHHLLAGGQNEQFF. Here the CDR3 DNA reads TGCAGTGCTAGTCATCATCTACTAGCGGGGGGGCAAAATGAGCAGTTCTTC. The chain joins TRBV20-1 to TRBJ2-1, with TRBD2 matching over 13 bases. Trimming cost V 3 bases and J 7 bases; bases outside gene matches: 12. Germline V gene lookup returns CDR1 DFQATT and CDR2 SNEGSKA (reference sequence). The CDR3 totals 17 residues.

This sequence joins TRBV7-8 and TRBJ2-7; 8 nucleotides agree with TRBD1. This CDR3 has 15 amino acids. V gave up 5 bases and J gave up 3 bases; unmatched junction bases: 9. The germline gives CDR1 SGHVS, CDR2 FQNEAQ. DNA of the CDR3: TGTGCCAGCAGCACCTACCCTGACAGGGGCTACGAGCAGTACTTC. Encoded protein: CASSTYPDRGYEQYF.

The chain couples TRBV5-6 to TRBJ2-5; 11 bases are a match to TRBD2. The CDR3 has 16 residues. Germline assignment: CDR1 SGHDT and CDR2 YYEEEE. The ends lost 4 bases at V and 1 base at J; junction bases unmatched: 6. The CDR3 DNA is TGTGCCAGCAGCGGCCAACTAGCGGGGGTCCAAGAGACCCAGTACTTC. Protein: CASSGQLAGVQETQYF. The complete variable domain, with remaining parts taken from reference TRBV5-6 and TRBJ2-5, reads DAGVTQSPTHLIKTRGQQVTLRCSPKSGHDTVSWYQQALGQGPQFIFQYYEEEERQRGNFPDRFSGHQFPNYSSELNVNALLLGDSALYLCASSGQLAGVQETQYFGPGTRLLVL.

This rearrangement joins TRBV2 to TRBJ1-4; the match to TRBD1 covers 7 bases. The V gene end was trimmed by 6 bases and the J gene end by 7 bases; junction bases not matched to a gene: 5. Germline V lookup: CDR1 SNHLY, CDR2 FYNNEI. This CDR3 is 13 amino acids long. Here the CDR3 reads CASRLGQIEKLFF. CDR3 in DNA: TGTGCCAGCAGACTGGGACAGATTGAAAAACTGTTTTTT.

The chain combines TRBV30 with TRBJ2-3, with 7 bases lining up with TRBD2. Germline lookup yields CDR1 GTSNPN and CDR2 SVGIG (reference sequence). The V and J ends lost 2 bases and 3 bases, in that order; junction bases with no gene match: 11. This CDR3 is built from 16 residues. CDR3 amino acids: CAWSQSRLARTDTQYF. Written as DNA, the CDR3 is TGTGCCTGGAGTCAAAGTAGACTAGCTCGTACAGATACGCAGTATTTT.

The genes are TRBV2 and TRBJ2-7; D gene ambiguous. V lost 11 bases to trimming and J lost 1 base, with 15 bases between them. Germline CDR1 reads SNHLY; CDR2 reads FYNNEI. CDR3 length: 13 residues. The CDR3 here is CARAQAGSYEQYF. CDR3 nucleotides: TGTGCCCGCGCTCAAGCAGGTTCCTACGAGCAGTACTTC. Full variable domain (remainder filled in from reference TRBV2 and TRBJ2-7): EPEVTQTPSHQVTQMGQEVILRCVPISNHLYFYWYRQILGQKVEFLVSFYNNEISEKSEIFDDQFSVERPDGSNFTLKIRSTKLEDSAMYFCARAQAGSYEQYFGPGTRLTVT.

The chain combines TRBV19 with TRBJ2-5, with TRBD1 matching over 9 bases. The germline CDR1 and CDR2 sequences are LNHDA and SQIVND (reference sequence). With 6 bases clipped from V and 2 bases from J, the junction kept 1 base outside the gene matches. The CDR3 consists of 13 residues. In DNA form, the CDR3 reads TGTGCCAGTAGGGGACAGGGTCAAGAGACCCAGTACTTC. Translation: CASRGQGQETQYF.

This sequence joins TRBV10-1 and TRBJ2-5; tentatively, D is TRBD2 (5 bases). In germline, CDR1 is WNHNN, CDR2 SYGVQD (reference sequence). The CDR3 spans 14 residues. V gave up 6 bases and J gave up 2 bases, with 13 bases separating them. The CDR3 region is CASSRPGLQETQYF. CDR3 nucleotide sequence: TGCGCCAGCAGCCGACCGGGATTACAAGAGACCCAGTACTTC.

V is TRBV20-1 and J is TRBJ1-2, with 7 bases that match TRBD1. This CDR3 comprises 14 residues. The trim removed 3 bases at V and 14 bases at J, leaving 18 bases unmatched. The germline gives CDR1 DFQATT, CDR2 SNEGSKA (reference sequence). CDR3 sequence (DNA): TGCAGTGCTAGTATAACCAGGGGGGACCACTCTGGGACCTTC. Translating gives CSASITRGDHSGTF.

The chain joins TRBV9 to TRBJ2-1, with 8 bases matching TRBD2. The CDR3 has 18 residues. Trimming took 0 bases from V and 1 from J; bases not matched to a gene: 9. Germline assignment: CDR1 SGDLS and CDR2 YYNGEE. The CDR3 reads CASSVDPQRGPSYNEQFF. In nucleotides, the CDR3 is TGTGCCAGCAGCGTAGATCCCCAGCGGGGGCCATCCTACAATGAGCAGTTCTTC. The variable domain in full, with the rest retrieved from reference TRBV9 and TRBJ2-1, is DSGVTQTPKHLITATGQRVTLRCSPRSGDLSVYWYQQSLDQGLQFLIQYYNGEERAKGNILERFSAQQFPDLHSELNLSSLELGDSALYFCASSVDPQRGPSYNEQFFGPGTRLTVL.

This chain joins TRBV5-8 and TRBJ2-3; 9 bases align to TRBD1. The CDR3 covers 14 residues. The germline gives CDR1 SGHTS, CDR2 YDEGEE. With V trimmed by 8 bases and J by 2 bases, 6 bases remained unmatched. For the CDR3, the DNA is TGTGCCAGTAGCCGGGACAGGGCCACAGATACGCAGTATTTT. Translated: CASSRDRATDTQYF.

The rearrangement uses TRBV5-8 and TRBJ2-5; 7 nucleotides match TRBD2. Germline V gene sequence: CDR1 SGHTS, CDR2 YDEGEE. V dropped 4 bases and J dropped 5; count of bases not matched to a gene: 20. The CDR3 covers 18 residues. CDR3 amino acids: CASSGGRAGGLGAETQYF. The CDR3 DNA reads as TGTGCCAGCAGCGGAGGACGGGCCGGAGGACTAGGCGCGGAGACCCAGTACTTC.

Worth noting for this clone: The junction departs from germline at one end; a sequencing error may be responsible. CDR3 sequence: CASSLDRGLSEAFF. The CDR3 bases are TGTGCCAGCAGCCTAGACAGGGGGCTCTCTGAAGCTTTCTTT. The chain combines TRBV11-2 with TRBJ1-1; 10 nucleotides agree with TRBD1. Germline CDR1 SGHAT, CDR2 FQNNGV. This CDR3 has 14 amino acids.

This clone came up once. The chain uses TRBV15 and TRBJ1-1; TRBD1 agrees at 9 bases. The CDR3 sequence is 17 residues long. Germline CDR1 LNHNV, CDR2 YYDKDF (reference sequence). V was clipped by 5 bases and J by 0 bases; unmatched bases: 10. Written as DNA, the CDR3 is TGTGCCACCAGCGGACTAGCCTGGACAGGGGTGAACACTGAAGCTTTCTTT. Translated, it gives CATSGLAWTGVNTEAFF.

This clone was seen once. The junction shows a germline mismatch at one end, possibly a read error. The chain is built from TRBV25-1 and TRBJ1-4; the match to TRBD1 covers 9 bases. Germline assignment: CDR1 MGHDK and CDR2 SYGVNS. The CDR3 is made up of 16 amino acids. The DNA of the CDR3 is TGTGCCAGCAGTGAATTCACAGGGGGCTCTAAGGAAAAACTGTTTTTT. Protein sequence: CASSEFTGGSKEKLFF.